The clone carrying this T cell receptor beta chain was found a few times. The data are from a study of T-cell memory formation after mild COVID-19. The CDR3 is 15 amino acids. Germline loops: CDR1 MNHEY, CDR2 SVGEGT. V gave up 2 bases and J gave up 4 bases, with 14 bases separating them. Constant-segment primers and 5'RACE yielded cDNA libraries for TCR alpha and TCR beta, each carrying sample barcodes and UMIs. TCRdb reprocessed the 5' RACE reads via MiXCR and lists one record per CDR3 protein. The sample shows about 440,000 distinct CDR3 sequences, approximately 20% of them seen only once. The receptor's source is an adult woman who had mild COVID-19 (a few samples of this study predate the infection). Cell type and time point are not known. Sequenced: PBMCs or a T cell subset sorted from them (not recorded which). V gene TRBV6-2 or TRBV6-3 combines with J gene TRBJ1-1; D perhaps matches TRBD1 (5 bases). CDR3 sequence: CASSYGERDGTEAFF. CDR3 nucleotide sequence: TGTGCCAGCAGTTACGGGGAGCGGGACGGCACTGAAGCTTTCTTT.